Each of the 27 T cell receptor beta chains below was sequenced from the same sample in a study of identical twins. In TCRdb, the 5' RACE reads were re-called with MiXCR into one record per CDR3 protein. The sample lists approximately 250,000 distinct CDR3 sequences, 5.5% to 7.5% occurring once. The same sample was also used in a study of T cells expressing NK-cell markers.

Specimen: CD8+ T cells sorted from blood. The receptors here all came from a woman younger than 35 in good health.

The V and J genes are TRBV20-1 and TRBJ2-3; 10 bases are shared with TRBD2. With 2 bases clipped from V and 2 bases from J, the junction kept 4 bases outside the gene matches. The CDR3 is 15 amino acids. Germline values: CDR1 DFQATT, CDR2 SNEGSKA (reference sequence). The CDR3 loop reads CSARHGLAVTDTQYF. Written as DNA, the CDR3 is TGCAGTGCTAGACACGGACTAGCGGTCACAGATACGCAGTATTTT.

This rearrangement joins TRBV29-1 to TRBJ2-1, with a possible D match to TRBD1 (6 bases). This CDR3 is 14 amino acids long. Germline CDR1 SQVTM, CDR2 ANQGSEA. The germline V and J ends were trimmed by 4 bases and 7 bases, with 17 bases remaining between them. The CDR3 here is CSVGQDYRGNEQFF. The CDR3 DNA follows: TGCAGCGTTGGACAAGACTATAGGGGGAATGAGCAGTTCTTC.

This clonotype occurred a few times. The chain employs TRBV13 and TRBJ2-5; unclear D gene. V dropped 5 bases and J dropped 5 bases, with 18 bases sitting between them. CDR1 is PRHDT and CDR2 is FYEKMQ in the germline V gene (reference sequence). CDR3 length: 15 residues. CDR3 in amino acids: CASSRRRSFGETQYF. The CDR3 DNA reads as TGTGCCAGCAGCCGGCGAAGATCCTTCGGGGAGACCCAGTACTTC.

This clonotype was recorded many times. The chain links TRBV6-1 to TRBJ2-5; D is uncertain. V was pared by 2 bases and J by 2 bases, with 18 bases between. CDR1 is MNHNS, CDR2 SASEGT, per germline. The CDR3 contains 17 residues. In nucleotides, the CDR3 is TGTGCCAGCAGTGAAATGTTTAGCCGGGTGGGGCAAGAGACCCAGTACTTC. Translated: CASSEMFSRVGQETQYF.

This clonotype came up many times. This chain uses TRBV10-3 with TRBJ2-1, with unresolved D. The CDR3 sequence is 18 residues long. Germline-derived CDR1 and CDR2 are ENHRY and SYGVKD. The V and J ends lost 0 bases and 0 bases respectively, with 15 bases between them. The CDR3 DNA sequence: TGTGCCATCAGTGAGTCGGTCATCGGGCCTAGCTCCTACAATGAGCAGTTCTTC. Translation gives CAISESVIGPSSYNEQFF.

In this sample, this clonotype turned up a few times. This sequence joins TRBV4-2 and TRBJ2-3, with D uncertain. Trimming took off 4 bases at V and 2 bases at J, with 22 bases between the two ends. From germline, CDR1 is LGHNA and CDR2 YNFKEQ. The CDR3 sequence is 18 residues long. CDR3 protein: CASSPRGSPIFDTDTQYF. The CDR3 DNA reads TGTGCCAGCAGCCCACGCGGCTCCCCAATATTCGACACAGATACGCAGTATTTT.

This clonotype came up many times. V gene TRBV12-3 or TRBV12-4 combines with J gene TRBJ1-1; D might be TRBD1 (5 bases). CDR3 length equals 13 residues. V was shortened by 7 bases and J by 1 base, with 10 bases between the two germline ends. CDR3 sequence: CASIGGQNTEAFF. CDR3 sequence (DNA): TGTGCCAGCATTGGGGGTCAGAACACTGAAGCTTTCTTT.

Many counts were recorded for this clonotype. The chain is built from TRBV9 and TRBJ1-1, with a possible D match to TRBD1 (5 bases). The CDR3 totals 15 residues. Trimming removed 2 bases from V and 1 base from J, with 12 bases in between. Germline CDR1 SGDLS, CDR2 YYNGEE. The CDR3 DNA follows: TGTGCCAGCAGCGTTCTCGGGACGCCGAACACTGAAGCTTTCTTT. This translates into CASSVLGTPNTEAFF.

This clonotype was counted at least ten times. The chain recombines TRBV12-3 or TRBV12-4 with TRBJ1-4, with unresolved D. This CDR3 is 15 amino acids long. Deletions cut 8 bases from V and 4 bases from J, with 17 bases between. CDR3 amino acids: CASQTGPGINEKLFF. Written as DNA, the CDR3 is TGTGCCAGCCAAACGGGCCCAGGAATTAATGAAAAACTGTTTTTT.

This clonotype showed up just a few times. J is TRBJ2-7 and V is TRBV7-9; no clear D. Germline V gene sequence: CDR1 SEHNR, CDR2 FQNEAQ (reference sequence). Trimming shortened V by 2 bases and J by 4 bases, and 12 bases separated the two germline ends. The CDR3 has 14 residues. The CDR3 loop is CASSLPGTPYEQYF. CDR3 coding DNA: TGTGCCAGCAGCTTACCTGGAACTCCGTACGAGCAGTACTTC.

This clonotype has a count of ten or more. This chain uses TRBV25-1 with TRBJ2-1; 15 nucleotides match TRBD2. The CDR3 has 15 amino acids. CDR1 MGHDK and CDR2 SYGVNS come from the germline V gene. Unmatched junction bases numbered 4, after V lost 6 bases and J lost 7 bases. The CDR3 bases are TGTGCCAGCAGCGAGGGGACTAGCGGGAGGAATGAGCAGTTCTTC. It specifies CASSEGTSGRNEQFF.

This clonotype was recorded many times. The chain links TRBV18 to TRBJ2-1; D perhaps matches TRBD2 (5 bases). Germline CDR1 reads KGHSH; CDR2 reads LQKENI. The CDR3 is 14 residues long. Trimming removed 10 bases from V and 9 bases from J, with 22 bases in between. The CDR3 loop is CATLTGPRDPEQFF. CDR3 in DNA: TGTGCCACCCTCACTGGACCCCGGGATCCTGAGCAGTTCTTC.

Only a few counts were recorded for this clonotype. CDR3 residues: CASSYSVGGPQFF. Here the CDR3 DNA reads TGTGCCAGCAGTTACTCGGTAGGTGGGCCCCAGTTCTTC. The chain joins TRBV6-2 or TRBV6-3 to TRBJ2-1; D gene ambiguous. Germline V gene lookup returns CDR1 MNHEY and CDR2 SVGEGT. The CDR3 length is 13 residues. V lost 0 bases and J lost 13, with 13 bases in between.

The gene calls are TRBV4-1 and TRBJ2-3; TRBD2 agrees at 12 bases. J gave up 0 bases and V 4 bases, and 5 bases lay outside the gene matches. Germline CDR1 MGHRA, CDR2 YSYEKL. This CDR3 spans 17 amino acids. This CDR3 reads CASSRRLAGASTDTQYF. In nucleotides, the CDR3 is TGCGCCAGCAGCCGACGACTAGCGGGAGCTAGCACAGATACGCAGTATTTT.

This chain connects TRBV20-1 to TRBJ2-1; 10 bases match TRBD2. The CDR3 is 14 amino acids. After removal of 5 bases from V and 7 bases from J, the junction contained 8 bases not matched to a gene. Germline V gene lookup returns CDR1 DFQATT and CDR2 SNEGSKA (reference sequence). CDR3 loop: CSAESGRALNEQFF. The CDR3 nucleotides read TGCAGTGCTGAGAGCGGGAGGGCTCTAAATGAGCAGTTCTTC.

This clonotype was recorded many times. The V and J genes are TRBV19 and TRBJ2-1, with 10 nucleotides matching TRBD2. Germline assignment: CDR1 LNHDA and CDR2 SQIVND (reference sequence). The length of the CDR3 is 16 residues. J was trimmed by 7 bases and V by 1 base; bases with no gene match: 7. CDR3 sequence: CASSIVGLAGDNEQFF. CDR3 in DNA: TGTGCCAGTAGTATAGTAGGTCTAGCGGGAGATAATGAGCAGTTCTTC.

This clonotype was seen ten or more times. The gene calls are TRBV7-9 and TRBJ1-4, with D unresolved. The CDR3 covers 15 residues. The ends were cut back, 0 bases at V and 8 bases at J, with 13 bases in the middle. Germline CDR1 is SEHNR and CDR2 is FQNEAQ (reference sequence). The DNA for the CDR3 is TGTGCCAGCAGCTTAGCGGCTGTGCGCGGGGAAAAACTGTTTTTT. Protein sequence: CASSLAAVRGEKLFF. The full variable domain, with the rest looked up from reference TRBV7-9 and TRBJ1-4, is DTGVSQNPRHKITKRGQNVTFRCDPISEHNRLYWYRQTLGQGPEFLTYFQNEAQLEKSRLLSDRFSAERPKGSFSTLEIQRTEQGDSAMYLCASSLAAVRGEKLFFGSGTQLSVL.

The V call is TRBV27, the J call TRBJ2-7, with 9 bases that match TRBD2. From germline, CDR1 is MNHEY and CDR2 SMNVEV (reference sequence). CDR3 size: 15 residues. J gave up 4 bases and V 0 bases, and 4 bases lay outside the gene matches. The CDR3, as DNA: TGTGCCAGCAGTTTATCACCTAGCGGGATATACGAGCAGTACTTC. This codes for CASSLSPSGIYEQYF.

This clonotype was observed at least ten times. V gene TRBV3-1 combines with J gene TRBJ2-2, with 8 bases fitting TRBD2. The CDR3 has 16 amino acids. Germline-derived CDR1 and CDR2 are LGHDT and YNNKEL (reference sequence). Trimming removed 7 bases from V and 4 bases from J; junction bases left unmatched: 11. The CDR3 DNA reads TGTGCCAGCAATGCTGGGCGGGAGGATCCCACCGGGGAGCTGTTTTTT. Protein sequence: CASNAGREDPTGELFF.

The chain links TRBV11-2 to TRBJ2-1, with D uncertain. This CDR3 is built from 16 residues. The germline V gene encodes CDR1 SGHAT and CDR2 FQNNGV. Trimming left V 3 bases short and J 8 bases short, with 20 bases between. CDR3 nucleotides: TGTGCCAGCAGCTTCTTGTTAATGGGGAAGGGCTATGAGCAGTTCTTC. Its translation: CASSFLLMGKGYEQFF.

At least ten counts were recorded for this clonotype. This rearrangement joins TRBV29-1 to TRBJ1-1, with D hard to call. Trimming removed 4 bases at V and 5 bases at J, with 11 bases between. Germline V gene data show CDR1 as SQVTM and CDR2 as ANQGSEA. This CDR3 is 12 amino acids long. The CDR3 reads CSVVGAGTEAFF. As DNA, the CDR3 is TGCAGCGTTGTGGGCGCGGGGACTGAAGCTTTCTTT. Filled out from reference TRBV29-1 and TRBJ1-1, the complete variable domain reads SAVISQKPSRDICQRGTSLTIQCQVDSQVTMMFWYRQQPGQSLTLIATANQGSEATYESGFVIDKFPISRPNLTFSTLTVSNMSPEDSSIYLCSVVGAGTEAFFGQGTRLTVV.

J is TRBJ2-2 and V is TRBV20-1, with D uncertain. CDR3 length: 13 amino acids. V shed 6 bases and J shed 0 bases, with 8 bases lying between them. Germline values: CDR1 DFQATT, CDR2 SNEGSKA (reference sequence). CDR3 region: CSARPPNTGELFF. The DNA for the CDR3 is TGCAGTGCAAGACCACCGAACACCGGGGAGCTGTTTTTT.

This clonotype occurred a few times. The chain combines TRBV7-9 with TRBJ2-5; D might be TRBD2 (6 bases). V lost 8 bases, J lost 3 bases, and 25 bases lay in between. CDR1 and CDR2 from the germline V gene are SEHNR and FQNEAQ (reference sequence). This CDR3 comprises 17 residues. The CDR3 here is CASSLPISGRGKETQYF. Written as DNA, the CDR3 is TGTGCCAGCTCCCTTCCCATAAGCGGGCGGGGAAAAGAGACCCAGTACTTC.

In its sample, this clonotype was seen a few times. V gene TRBV11-2 combines with J gene TRBJ1-1; possibly TRBD1 for D (6 bases). Germline V gives CDR1 SGHAT, CDR2 FQNNGV. This CDR3 is built from 18 residues. V shed 5 bases and J shed 6 bases, with 28 bases lying between them. The CDR3 loop is CASSHYGPGAYGRAEAFF. The CDR3 coding sequence is TGTGCCAGCAGCCACTATGGGCCAGGGGCCTACGGAAGAGCTGAAGCTTTCTTT.

Many counts were recorded for this clonotype. The V gene is TRBV12-3 or TRBV12-4, the J gene TRBJ2-1, with D perhaps TRBD2 (5 bases). The CDR3 covers 12 residues. The V end lost 4 bases, the J end lost 7 bases, and 8 bases lay between the germline ends. DNA of the CDR3: TGTGCCAGCAGTTGGACTGTAAATGAGCAGTTCTTC. It is translated as CASSWTVNEQFF.

This clonotype was recorded at least ten times. J is TRBJ2-7 and V is TRBV27; 8 nucleotides line up with TRBD1. This CDR3 is 14 amino acids long. V lost 4 bases, J lost 4 bases, and 6 bases stayed unmatched. CDR1 and CDR2 from the germline V gene are MNHEY and SMNVEV (reference sequence). The CDR3 nucleotides are TGTGCCAGCAGTTATGGGACAGGACTTTACGAGCAGTACTTC. Protein product: CASSYGTGLYEQYF.

The CDR3, as DNA: TGCGCCACCCGTCCCGGACTAGCTATGAATGAGCAGTTCTTC. The encoded protein is CATRPGLAMNEQFF. The chain uses TRBV5-1 and TRBJ2-1; 8 bases agree with TRBD2. Germline CDR1 is SGHRS and CDR2 is YFSETQ. Germline trimming cut 9 bases from V and 7 bases from J; bases unmatched to any gene: 12. This CDR3 region has 14 residues.